This entry concerns a single TCR beta chain. Its specificity is unknown. V shed 0 bases and J shed 1 base, with 7 bases lying between them. Per germline, CDR1 SGHTA and CDR2 FQGNSA. The CDR3 contains 14 residues. The source of the sample is a study of T cell responses to AZD1222 COVID-19 vaccine. Regarding the study as a whole: Repertoires were obtained only post-peak T cell response. Seropositive at baseline were only 5 or 6 AZD1222 recipients. Clonal diversity was possibly underestimated, and the donors were mostly white British, with more females.

The table came from immunoSEQ multiplex PCR; TCRdb's copy has only in-frame clones and leaves some out. The profile shows roughly 150,000 clones, roughly 87% of them singletons. This sequence joins TRBV7-2 and TRBJ2-7; unclear D gene. The TCR was taken from an adult in good health. The sample in question was peripheral blood, obtained on day 0 of AZD1222 vaccination. DNA of the CDR3: TGTGCCAGCAGCTTAGCCGCCAGTTCCTACGAGCAGTACTTC. Amino acid sequence: CASSLAASSYEQYF.